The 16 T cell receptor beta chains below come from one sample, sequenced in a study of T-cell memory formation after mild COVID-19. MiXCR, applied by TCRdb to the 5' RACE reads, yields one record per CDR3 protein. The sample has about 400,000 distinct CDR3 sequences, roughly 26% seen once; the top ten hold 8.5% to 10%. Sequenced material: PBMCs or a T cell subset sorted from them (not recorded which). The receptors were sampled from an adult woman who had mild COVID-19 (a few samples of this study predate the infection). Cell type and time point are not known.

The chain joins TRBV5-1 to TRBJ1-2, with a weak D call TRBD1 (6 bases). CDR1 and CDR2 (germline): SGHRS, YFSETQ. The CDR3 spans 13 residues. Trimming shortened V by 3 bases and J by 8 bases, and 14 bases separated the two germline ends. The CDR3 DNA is TGCGCCAGCAGCTACTACAGGGACTTGGGCTACACCTTC. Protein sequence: CASSYYRDLGYTF.

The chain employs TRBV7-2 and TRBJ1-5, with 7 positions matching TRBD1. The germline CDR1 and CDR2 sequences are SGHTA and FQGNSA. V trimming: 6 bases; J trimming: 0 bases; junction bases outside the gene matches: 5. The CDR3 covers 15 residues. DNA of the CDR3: TGTGCCAGCAGATGGACAGGTTATAGCAATCAGCCCCAGCATTTT. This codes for CASRWTGYSNQPQHF.

In nucleotides, the CDR3 is TGTGCCAGCAGCTTGGGTCGGGACAAAGCCCCGAGAACCTTC. Translating it yields CASSLGRDKAPRTF. The J gene is TRBJ1-2, the V gene TRBV5-4, with D perhaps matching TRBD1 (6 bases). The CDR3 runs 14 residues. V lost 0 bases and J 14 bases, leaving 20 bases between the germline ends. Germline V CDR1 and CDR2: SGHNT, YYREEE (reference sequence).

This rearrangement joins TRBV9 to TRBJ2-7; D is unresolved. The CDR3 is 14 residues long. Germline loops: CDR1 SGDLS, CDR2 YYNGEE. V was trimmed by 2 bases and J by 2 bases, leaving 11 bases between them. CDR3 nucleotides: TGTGCCAGCAGCGTCAGCCGAGTAGCCTACGAGCAGTACTTC. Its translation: CASSVSRVAYEQYF.

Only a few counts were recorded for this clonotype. CDR3 in amino acids: CASSFSGGAGTQYF. CDR3 bases: TGTGCCAGCAGTTTTAGCGGGGGGGCAGGTACGCAGTATTTT. The chain has TRBV12-3 or TRBV12-4 and TRBJ2-3; 11 bases fit TRBD2. This CDR3 has 14 amino acids. Germline trimming cut 3 bases from V and 8 bases from J; bases unmatched to any gene: 4.

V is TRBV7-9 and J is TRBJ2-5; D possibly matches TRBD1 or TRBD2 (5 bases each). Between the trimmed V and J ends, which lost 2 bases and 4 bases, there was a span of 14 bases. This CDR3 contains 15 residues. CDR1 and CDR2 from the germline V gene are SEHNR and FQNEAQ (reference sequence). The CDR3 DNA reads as TGTGCCAGCAGCTTACCGGGGCAGTGGACAGAGACCCAGTACTTC. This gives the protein CASSLPGQWTETQYF. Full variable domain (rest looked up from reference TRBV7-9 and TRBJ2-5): DTGVSQNPRHKITKRGQNVTFRCDPISEHNRLYWYRQTLGQGPEFLTYFQNEAQLEKSRLLSDRFSAERPKGSFSTLEIQRTEQGDSAMYLCASSLPGQWTETQYFGPGTRLLVL.

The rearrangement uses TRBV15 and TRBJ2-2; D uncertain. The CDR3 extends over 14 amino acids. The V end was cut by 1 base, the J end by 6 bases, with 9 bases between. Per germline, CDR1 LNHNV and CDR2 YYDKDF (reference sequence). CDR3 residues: CATSRADKAGELFF. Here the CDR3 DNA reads TGTGCCACCAGCAGAGCAGACAAAGCCGGGGAGCTGTTTTTT.

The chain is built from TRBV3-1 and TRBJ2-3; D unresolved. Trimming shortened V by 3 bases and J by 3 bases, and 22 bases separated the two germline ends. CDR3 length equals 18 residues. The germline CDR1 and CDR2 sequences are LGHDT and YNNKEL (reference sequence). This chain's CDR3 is CASSQPRRTLSYTDTQYF. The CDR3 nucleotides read TGTGCCAGCAGCCAGCCCCGGCGCACCCTTTCTTATACAGATACGCAGTATTTT.

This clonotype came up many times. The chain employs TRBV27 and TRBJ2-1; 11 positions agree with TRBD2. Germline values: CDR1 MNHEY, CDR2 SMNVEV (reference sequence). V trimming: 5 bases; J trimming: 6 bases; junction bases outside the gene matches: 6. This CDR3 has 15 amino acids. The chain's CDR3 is CASSPRLAGRNEQFF. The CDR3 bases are TGTGCCAGCAGTCCCCGACTAGCGGGGCGCAATGAGCAGTTCTTC.

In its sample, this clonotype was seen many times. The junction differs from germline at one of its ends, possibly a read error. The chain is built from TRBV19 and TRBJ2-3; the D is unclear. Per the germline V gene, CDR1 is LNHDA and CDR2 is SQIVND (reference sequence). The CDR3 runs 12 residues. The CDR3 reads CASSIGTDTQYF. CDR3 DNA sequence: TGCGCCAGCAGTATAGGCACAGATACGCAGTATTTT.

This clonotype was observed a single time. Here the CDR3 DNA reads TGTGCCAGCAGCGCGGGGCCCGCTAACTATGGCTACACCTTC. Translation: CASSAGPANYGYTF. This chain uses TRBV7-6 with TRBJ1-2, with D possibly matching TRBD1 (5 bases). Germline V gene sequence: CDR1 SGHVS, CDR2 FNYEAQ. Trimming left V 5 bases short and J 0 bases short, with 10 bases between. The CDR3 consists of 14 residues.

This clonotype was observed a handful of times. CDR3 bases: TGCGCCAGCCGACCACCCGAACAGGGAGGTGACACTGAAGCTTTCTTT. As protein: CASRPPEQGGDTEAFF. This chain connects TRBV5-1 to TRBJ1-1; possible D gene TRBD1, 6 bases. The ends were cut back, 7 bases at V and 3 bases at J, with 22 bases in the middle. The CDR3 contains 16 residues. In germline, CDR1 is SGHRS, CDR2 YFSETQ.

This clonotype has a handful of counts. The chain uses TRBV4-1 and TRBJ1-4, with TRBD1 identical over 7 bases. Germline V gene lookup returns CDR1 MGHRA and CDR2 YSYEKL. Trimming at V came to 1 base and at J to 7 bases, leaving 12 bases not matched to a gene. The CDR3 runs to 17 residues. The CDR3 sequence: CASSQAGNGQVREKLFF. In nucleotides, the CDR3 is TGCGCCAGCAGCCAAGCCGGCAACGGACAGGTTCGTGAAAAACTGTTTTTT.

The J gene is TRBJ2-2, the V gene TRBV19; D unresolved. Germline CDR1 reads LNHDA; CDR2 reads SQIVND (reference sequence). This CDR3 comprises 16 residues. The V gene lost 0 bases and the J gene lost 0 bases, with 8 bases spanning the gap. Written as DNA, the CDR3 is TGTGCCAGTAGTATAGATCGGGCAGCGAACACCGGGGAGCTGTTTTTT. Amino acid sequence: CASSIDRAANTGELFF. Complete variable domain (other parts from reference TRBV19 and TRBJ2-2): DGGITQSPKYLFRKEGQNVTLSCEQNLNHDAMYWYRQDPGQGLRLIYYSQIVNDFQKGDIAEGYSVSREKKESFPLTVTSAQKNPTAFYLCASSIDRAANTGELFFGEGSRLTVL.

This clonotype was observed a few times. CDR3 protein: CASSSDTATEAFF. The CDR3 nucleotides are TGTGCCAGCAGCTCCGATACGGCCACTGAAGCTTTCTTT. The chain employs TRBV5-6 and TRBJ1-1; D unclear. Trimming pared 3 bases from V and 4 bases from J, leaving 10 bases between. Germline V gene lookup returns CDR1 SGHDT and CDR2 YYEEEE. The CDR3 totals 13 residues.

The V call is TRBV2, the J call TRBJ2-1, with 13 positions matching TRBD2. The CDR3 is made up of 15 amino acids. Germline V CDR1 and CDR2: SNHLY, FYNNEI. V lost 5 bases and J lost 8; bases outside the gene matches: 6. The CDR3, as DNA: TGTGCCAGCAGTAAACTAGCGGGGGGGCTCCATGAGCAGTTCTTC. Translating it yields CASSKLAGGLHEQFF.